This T cell receptor beta chain was captured in a study of OX40 agonist ivuxolimab in advanced cancers. Concerning the study at large: Ivuxolimab was an agonistic, fully human IgG2 monoclonal antibody directed against OX40 (CD134), a costimulatory receptor. Three dose-escalation patients achieved partial responses, one with hepatocellular carcinoma and two with cutaneous melanoma. Intravenous ivuxolimab was administered to patients every 2 weeks at six dose levels: 0.01, 0.1, 0.3, 1.5, 3 and 10 mg/kg. The monotherapy dose-escalation portion (N of about 49 patients) of the phase I ivuxolimab trial is reported in the paper. In the dose-escalation cohort, 70% to 90% of patients were male, and the mean age was around 60 years with a range of roughly 20 to 85. Among the 50 to 55 dose-escalation patients, some 20 had hepatocellular carcinoma, 15 or so melanoma, 9 renal cell carcinoma and 9 head and neck cancer. Patients were allowed to have had prior anti-PD-1, anti-PD-L1 or anti-CTLA-4 therapy, and approximately 40% of the dose-escalation patients had been treated with checkpoint inhibitors. The purpose of peripheral TCRbeta sequencing was to test whether ivuxolimab changed TCR sequence diversity and led to clonal T-cell expansion. Paper-wide results and their limitations: Low levels of normalized T-cell clonal expansion were also seen in some patients who did not respond. After ivuxolimab, CD8+ T cells had more expanded clones than CD4+ T cells on average. Clonal expansion of both CD4+ and CD8+ blood T cells was observed from baseline to week 6 at doses 0.1 to 3.0 mg/kg. Which antigens the clonally expanded peripheral T cells were specific for was not determined. In the 0.1-3.0 mg/kg groups, partial responders had among the lowest normalized peripheral clonal expansion, particularly in CD8+ T cells.

Patients with autoimmune disease history or receiving systemic immunosuppression were excluded from the trial. Peripheral blood for TCR sequencing was collected from all dose cohorts at baseline, on cycle 4 day 1, and on cycle 7 day 1. The samples were taken from a phase I, first-in-human, multicenter, open-label dose-escalation trial of ivuxolimab. The trial enrolled adults with locally advanced or metastatic head and neck squamous cell, hepatocellular, melanoma or renal cell carcinoma. CD4+ and CD8+ T cells were sorted separately from peripheral blood before TCR sequencing. Genomic DNA was isolated from the sorted cells so that the TCRbeta CDR3 region could be sequenced. TCRbeta CDR3 regions were sequenced using the immunoSEQ Assay. As stored in TCRdb, this immuneACCESS dataset retains in-frame rearrangements with V and J assigned. A fraction of the clones does not appear; measured against another copy, unresolved V genes explain less than half of the discrepancy, and the remainder lacks a known reason. The sample table contains about 79,000 clones; only one count was recorded for about 90% of them. Around 0.33% of the sample goes to the ten largest clones.

This clone has only one observation. Its antigen target is currently unknown. No base-level quality is on record; no much larger clone is a single base apart. The specimen was CD4+ or CD8+ T cells sorted from blood, collected in a trial of the OX40 agonist ivuxolimab. The TCR originated in an adult with an advanced solid tumor such as melanoma, head and neck, liver or kidney cancer.

The DNA sequence is given as TGTGCCAGCAGCCCTCCGGGACTAGCGGGGAACGGGGAGCTGTTTTTT. Its protein is CASSPPGLAGNGELFF. In this chain, TRBV7-2 is recombined with TRBJ2-2, and 13 junction bases match TRBD2. From cysteine to phenylalanine, the CDR3 is 16 amino acids long. Of all the DNA, just the CDR3 is kept, 48 bases in frame from base 1. Trimming removed 5 bases from V and 7 bases from J; the gene matches leave 7 bases unexplained. CDR1 and CDR2 were assigned from the germline V gene as SGHTA and FQGNSA. This CDR3, with the reference TRBV7-2 and TRBJ2-2 proteins standing in past its ends, gives the full variable domain GAGVSQSPSNKVTEKGKDVELRCDPISGHTALYWYRQSLGQGLEFLIYFQGNSAPDKSGLPSDRFSAERTGGSVSTLTIQRTQQEDSAVYLCASSPPGLAGNGELFFGEGSRLTVL.